This T cell receptor (beta chain) stems from a study of T cells expressing NK-cell markers. On the study more broadly: In sorted CD3+CD56+NKG2C+, CD3+CD56+NKG2C- and CD3+CD56-NKG2C+ T cells, TCR beta repertoires were obtained.

As regards this clonotype: As yet, its antigen is unknown.

The CDR3 sequence is 15 residues long. TCRdb reprocessed the 5' RACE reads and keeps a single row for each CDR3 protein, giving no DNA. The sample table sets out fewer than 40,000 distinct CDR3 sequences. Study conclusions and caveats: Similarly, these clonotypes led the CD3+CD56-NKG2C+ fraction as well in a handful of donors.

The sample was blood T cells: a sorted CD56 or NKG2C T cell subset, CD4+ or CD8+ T cells, or bulk PBMC T cells (not recorded which). The origin of this receptor is a woman aged 18-69 years in good health. The chain uses TRBV12-3 or TRBV12-4 and TRBJ2-5; TCRdb's D call, TRBD2, is unchecked because there is no DNA. The CDR3 here is CATSAIAGRLETQYF.